This T cell receptor beta chain came from a study of cytomegalovirus exposure and HLA in healthy donors. Findings of the study overall: Accurate prediction of HLA-A and HLA-B alleles (for most subjects) was reportedly achieved from TCR beta sequences.

Both 60 Vbeta primers and 13 Jbeta primers went into the PCR. The protocol was immunoSEQ multiplex PCR, while the TCRdb copy is restricted to in-frame clones and leaves out a portion. The sample has 200,000 to 250,000 clones, approximately 84% seen once; the top ten hold 0.2% to 0.25%. On this clone: What it recognizes is unknown.

V was pared by 4 bases and J by 7 bases, with 5 bases of the junction left unmatched. The CDR3 is 15 residues long. Germline-derived CDR1 and CDR2 are KGHSH and LQKENI. The sequence derives from a girl under 10 years old in good health and CMV-seronegative. Sequenced sample: PBMCs. The chain links TRBV18 to TRBJ1-6, with 9 positions matching TRBD1. The CDR3 nucleotides read TGTGCCAGCTCACGAAGGACAGGGGAAAATTCACCCCTCCACTTT. It specifies CASSRRTGENSPLHF.